Each of the 15 T cell receptor beta chains below was sequenced from the same sample in a study of sequential checkpoint blockade in melanoma (dated by TCRdb to about 2019). In the paper's terms, the treatment or condition label means: randomized to nivolumab then ipilimumab (arm A) or the reverse (arm B). Libraries were made using the immunoSEQ multiplex PCR assay. TCRdb obtained this table from immuneACCESS and retained in-frame rearrangements with V and J assigned. These tables miss some clones; where compared with another copy, unresolved V genes account for less than half of the shortfall, and the remainder is unexplained. Here the sample has some 26,000 clones; about three quarters occur a single time. The biggest ten clones account for more than 20% of the sample. The sample was CD8+ T cells sorted from blood (inferred from file names), taken from a patient given nivolumab and ipilimumab in sequence. The receptor source for this set is a human donor with melanoma.

This chain uses TRBV4-3 with TRBJ2-1; 13 bases match TRBD2. Germline V lookup: CDR1 LGHNA, CDR2 YSLEER. CDR3 length equals 18 residues. V was pared by 0 bases and J by 9 bases, with 11 bases of the junction left unmatched. CDR3 DNA: TGCGCCAGCAGCCAAGATCGACGGACTAGCGGGGGTCTAGGTGAGCAGTTCTTC. Its translation: CASSQDRRTSGGLGEQFF.

V usage is TRBV29-1 and J usage is TRBJ1-3; the D is unclear. From germline, CDR1 is SQVTM and CDR2 ANQGSEA. Trimming took off 6 bases at V and 6 bases at J, with 9 bases between the two ends. This CDR3 is 11 amino acids long. In DNA form, the CDR3 reads TGCAGCGTATCCGGAGAAAACACCATATATTTT. Translating gives CSVSGENTIYF.

The chain employs TRBV28 and TRBJ1-5; no reliable D call. CDR3 length equals 16 residues. Germline lookup yields CDR1 MDHEN and CDR2 SYDVKM. V was shortened by 5 bases and J by 1 base, with 15 bases between the two germline ends. CDR3 sequence reads: CASSPHQVRSNQPQHF. For the CDR3, the DNA is TGTGCCAGCAGTCCCCACCAGGTCAGAAGCAATCAGCCCCAGCATTTT.

CDR3 amino acids: CASSRGGSDTQYF. Written as DNA, the CDR3 is TGTGCCAGCAGCCGGGGGGGCTCAGATACGCAGTATTTT. The chain recombines TRBV7-9 with TRBJ2-3; 8 bases agree with TRBD2. The V segment lost 5 bases and the J segment 4 bases; nucleotides outside the gene matches: 2. This CDR3 has 13 amino acids. Per the germline V gene, CDR1 is SEHNR and CDR2 is FQNEAQ (reference sequence).

The chain carries TRBV4-1 and TRBJ2-7; unclear D gene. The germline V and J ends were trimmed by 1 base and 6 bases, with 13 bases remaining between them. The CDR3 length is 14 residues. The V gene's germline CDR1 is MGHRA and CDR2 YSYEKL. The CDR3 coding sequence is TGCGCCAGCAGCCAAGCTTCGGCGGTGGGCGAGCAGTACTTC. It encodes CASSQASAVGEQYF.

The chain couples TRBV4-1 to TRBJ2-1; D is undetermined. The CDR3 loop spans 13 amino acids. V lost 0 bases to trimming and J lost 6 bases, with 6 bases between them. CDR1 MGHRA and CDR2 YSYEKL come from the germline V gene. CDR3 DNA sequence: TGCGCCAGCAGCCAAGATCCTCTCAATGAGCAGTTCTTC. It encodes CASSQDPLNEQFF.

The V and J genes are TRBV5-1 and TRBJ2-2; TRBD1 matches at 7 bases. In germline, CDR1 is SGHRS, CDR2 YFSETQ. With V trimmed by 3 bases and J by 0 bases, 2 bases remained unmatched. The length of the CDR3 is 15 residues. CDR3 residues: CASSSGTANTGELFF. CDR3 DNA sequence: TGCGCCAGCAGCTCGGGGACAGCGAACACCGGGGAGCTGTTTTTT. Drawing the rest from reference TRBV5-1 and TRBJ2-2, the complete variable domain is KAGVTQTPRYLIKTRGQQVTLSCSPISGHRSVSWYQQTPGQGLQFLFEYFSETQRNKGNFPGRFSGRQFSNSRSEMNVSTLELGDSALYLCASSSGTANTGELFFGEGSRLTVL.

V gene TRBV13 combines with J gene TRBJ1-2; 8 bases line up with TRBD1. The CDR3 spans 14 residues. J lost 4 bases, V lost 7 bases, and 8 bases had no gene match. Germline CDR1 is PRHDT and CDR2 is FYEKMQ (reference sequence). CDR3 region: CASTRQGAVYGYTF. CDR3 sequence (DNA): TGTGCCAGCACCAGGCAGGGGGCGGTCTATGGCTACACCTTC.

The rearrangement joins TRBV27 to TRBJ1-2; D is possibly TRBD1 (6 bases). Trimming removed 5 bases at V and 5 bases at J, with 12 bases between. CDR3 size: 13 residues. Germline CDR1 and CDR2: MNHEY and SMNVEV (reference sequence). The CDR3 nucleotides are TGTGCCAGCAGTCCCGGACAGATATATGGCTACACCTTC. Amino acids: CASSPGQIYGYTF.

This clone occurred a few times. V is TRBV11-3 and J is TRBJ1-6; the match to TRBD1 covers 9 bases. This CDR3 is 17 amino acids long. Germline loops: CDR1 SGHNT, CDR2 YENEEA. The J segment lost 9 bases and the V segment lost 2 bases, leaving 11 bases of the junction unmatched. In nucleotides, the CDR3 is TGTGCCAGCAGCTTACCCTCCCCCCGGACAGGGGTTTCACCCCTCCACTTT. Translation gives CASSLPSPRTGVSPLHF.

V gene TRBV4-1 combines with J gene TRBJ1-1, with D unresolved. CDR3 length equals 15 residues. Germline V gene sequence: CDR1 MGHRA, CDR2 YSYEKL. V lost 0 bases and J lost 2, with 10 bases in between. The CDR3 sequence is CASSQDSTVNTEAFF. In DNA, the CDR3 is TGCGCCAGCAGCCAAGATTCCACAGTCAACACTGAAGCTTTCTTT.

The rearrangement uses TRBV27 and TRBJ1-2; TRBD1 might be the D (6 bases). CDR3 length: 15 residues. V was pared by 0 bases and J by 4 bases, with 12 bases between. Germline values: CDR1 MNHEY, CDR2 SMNVEV (reference sequence). The CDR3 DNA reads TGTGCCAGCAGTTTATCCCCCGCCAGGGGCTATGGCTACACCTTC. The encoded protein is CASSLSPARGYGYTF.

With respect to this clone: A junction boundary mismatches the germline segment, possibly from a read error. The chain joins TRBV4-3 to TRBJ1-6; TRBD1 agrees at 8 bases. The CDR3 extends over 17 amino acids. Per the germline V gene, CDR1 is LGHNA and CDR2 is YSLEER. This CDR3 reads CASSEDRGLLGNSPLHF. In DNA form, the CDR3 reads TGCGCCAGCAGCGAAGACAGGGGCCTTCTGGGTAATTCACCCCTCCACTTT.

The gene calls are TRBV7-9 and TRBJ1-2; 8 bases line up with TRBD1. Looked up from germline, CDR1 is SEHNR and CDR2 is FQNEAQ (reference sequence). Trimming removed 3 bases from V and 6 bases from J; junction bases left unmatched: 6. This CDR3 contains 14 residues. The CDR3 DNA reads TGTGCCAGCAGCTTTCCAGGGGGCCTGGATGGCTACACCTTC. Amino acid sequence: CASSFPGGLDGYTF. Full variable domain (missing parts from reference TRBV7-9 and TRBJ1-2): DTGVSQNPRHKITKRGQNVTFRCDPISEHNRLYWYRQTLGQGPEFLTYFQNEAQLEKSRLLSDRFSAERPKGSFSTLEIQRTEQGDSAMYLCASSFPGGLDGYTFGSGTRLTVV.

J is TRBJ2-1 and V is TRBV9; 10 bases agree with TRBD1. In germline, CDR1 is SGDLS, CDR2 YYNGEE. The junction had 3 bases not matched to a gene; V was cut back by 4 bases and J by 5 bases. The CDR3 consists of 14 residues. The CDR3 DNA sequence: TGTGCCAGCAGCCCCGGACAGGGGGACAATGAGCAGTTCTTC. Its protein is CASSPGQGDNEQFF.